In its sample, the clone carrying this T cell receptor (beta chain) was seen once. The target antigen is unknown. The data stem from a study of shared clonotypes between healthy human individuals. Broader study findings: The rarefaction results pointed to incomplete sorted-subset sequencing despite large depth. Investigators expected sequencing depth to affect clonotype sharing among donors. In having few donors, the study represented limited genetic and exposure-history diversity.

As handled by the study authors: Owing to the provision of junction-only sequences devoid of quality scores by immunoSEQ, filtering differed. Some clones are missing from TCRdb's copy, which holds only in-frame ones; the method was immunoSEQ multiplex PCR. The DNA was the basis for D and trimming; V, J and clone size are from that table. The sample includes around 690,000 clones, less than 95% of them seen just once. Germline V gene data show CDR1 as MGHRA and CDR2 as YSYEKL. V was pared by 4 bases and J by 6 bases, with 10 bases of the junction left unmatched. This CDR3 region has 15 residues. The chain is built from TRBV4-1 and TRBJ2-3; TRBD2 matches at 7 bases. The sequence was collected from a man between 18 and 35 years old in good health. Some clones in this sample may be carry-over from other donors' samples. Material: memory CD8+ T cells from PBMCs. Subset denoted: CD45RO+ cells pooled with CCR7-negative TemRA cells. The CDR3 DNA follows: TGCGCCAGCAGCCCGATCATTAGCGGGTACGATACGCAGTATTTT. This translates into CASSPIISGYDTQYF.